Listed below are T cell receptor beta chains from one sample, sequenced in a study of cytotoxic CD8 clonotypes in ibrutinib-treated CLL. Only in-frame clones appear in the TCRdb table, and some are missing; sequencing was by immunoSEQ multiplex PCR. Among 150,000 or so clones listed, roughly 85% were seen once. The sample in question was PBMCs, obtained after 24 months of ibrutinib treatment. The origin of the receptors is a human donor with chronic lymphocytic leukemia. CDR3s include the opening cysteine and the closing phenylalanine or tryptophan. D genes are given only for firm matches. A clone size is listed for some rows: how often the clone was seen (once, few, many), or a class if it is expanded.

j_call: TRBJ1-4; clone_size: -; v_call: TRBV5-1; d_call: TRBD1; cdr3_length: 14; cdr3_aa: CASSFGQGNEKLFF; cdr3_nt: TGCGCCAGCTCCTTTGGACAGGGCAATGAAAAACTGTTTTTT
j_call: TRBJ1-4; clone_size: few; v_call: TRBV7-2; d_call: -; cdr3_length: 12; cdr3_aa: CASSLDRQKLFF; cdr3_nt: TGTGCCAGCAGCTTAGACAGGCAGAAACTGTTTTTT
j_call: TRBJ1-1; clone_size: -; v_call: TRBV7-2; d_call: -; cdr3_length: 15; cdr3_aa: CASSSLRVNGNEAFF; cdr3_nt: TGTGCCAGCAGCTCTCTCAGGGTGAACGGGAATGAAGCTTTCTTT
j_call: TRBJ2-7; clone_size: -; v_call: TRBV4-2; d_call: -; cdr3_length: 14; cdr3_aa: CASSPPNYPYEQYF; cdr3_nt: TGTGCCAGCAGCCCCCCGAATTACCCCTACGAGCAGTACTTC
j_call: TRBJ2-7; clone_size: -; v_call: TRBV5-1; d_call: TRBD1; cdr3_length: 14; cdr3_aa: CASSSGQGKDEQYF; cdr3_nt: TGCGCCAGCAGCTCGGGACAGGGGAAAGACGAGCAGTACTTC
j_call: TRBJ2-5; clone_size: -; v_call: TRBV7-3; d_call: -; cdr3_length: 13; cdr3_aa: CASSRGVGKTQYF; cdr3_nt: TGTGCCAGCAGTCGAGGGGTCGGAAAGACCCAGTACTTC
j_call: TRBJ2-3; clone_size: -; v_call: TRBV19; d_call: -; cdr3_length: 14; cdr3_aa: CASKVPGHTDTQYF; cdr3_nt: TGTGCCAGTAAGGTCCCGGGCCACACAGATACGCAGTATTTT
j_call: TRBJ2-1; clone_size: -; v_call: TRBV5-1; d_call: TRBD2; cdr3_length: 15; cdr3_aa: CASDPGGQGNNEQFF; cdr3_nt: TGCGCCAGCGACCCGGGGGGGCAAGGGAACAATGAGCAGTTCTTC
j_call: TRBJ2-5; clone_size: -; v_call: TRBV19; d_call: -; cdr3_length: 15; cdr3_aa: CASSSEQGPRETQYF; cdr3_nt: TGTGCCAGTAGTTCTGAACAGGGCCCCAGAGAGACCCAGTACTTC
j_call: TRBJ1-4; clone_size: -; v_call: TRBV5-1; d_call: -; cdr3_length: 14; cdr3_aa: CASSLATYNEKLFF; cdr3_nt: TGCGCCAGCAGCTTGGCTACTTATAATGAAAAACTGTTTTTT
j_call: TRBJ1-5; clone_size: -; v_call: TRBV7-9; d_call: -; cdr3_length: 16; cdr3_aa: CASSSTLGLGNQPQHF; cdr3_nt: TGTGCCAGCAGCTCGACGCTCGGGCTGGGCAATCAGCCCCAGCATTTT
j_call: TRBJ1-4; clone_size: -; v_call: TRBV5-8; d_call: -; cdr3_length: 14; cdr3_aa: CASSLTGPNEKLFF; cdr3_nt: TGTGCCAGCAGCTTGACGGGACCTAATGAAAAACTGTTTTTT
j_call: TRBJ2-1; clone_size: -; v_call: TRBV28; d_call: -; cdr3_length: 16; cdr3_aa: CASRYNWDSPGGEQFF; cdr3_nt: TGTGCCAGCAGATACAATTGGGACTCCCCGGGCGGTGAGCAGTTCTTC
j_call: TRBJ1-5; clone_size: -; v_call: TRBV20-1; d_call: -; cdr3_length: 10; cdr3_aa: CSASYQPQHF; cdr3_nt: TGCAGTGCTAGTTATCAGCCCCAGCATTTT
j_call: TRBJ1-1; clone_size: -; v_call: TRBV28; d_call: -; cdr3_length: 13; cdr3_aa: CASSSPDRLGAFF; cdr3_nt: TGTGCCAGCAGTTCTCCCGACAGGTTAGGAGCTTTCTTT
j_call: TRBJ2-7; clone_size: -; v_call: TRBV5-5; d_call: TRBD1; cdr3_length: 15; cdr3_aa: CASSLDGQGIYEQYF; cdr3_nt: TGTGCCAGCAGCCTAGATGGACAGGGGATCTACGAGCAGTACTTC
j_call: TRBJ1-3; clone_size: -; v_call: TRBV19; d_call: -; cdr3_length: 15; cdr3_aa: CASQKTGYSGNTIYF; cdr3_nt: TGTGCCAGTCAAAAGACGGGATACTCTGGAAACACCATATATTTT
j_call: TRBJ2-7; clone_size: once; v_call: TRBV28; d_call: -; cdr3_length: 11; cdr3_aa: CASSFRGEQYF; cdr3_nt: TGTGCCAGCAGTTTTCGGGGAGAGCAGTACTTC
j_call: TRBJ1-6; clone_size: -; v_call: TRBV6-4; d_call: TRBD1; cdr3_length: 14; cdr3_aa: CATQKTQGVSPLHF; cdr3_nt: TGTGCCACCCAAAAAACCCAGGGGGTTTCACCCCTCCACTTT
j_call: TRBJ2-2; clone_size: -; v_call: TRBV7-8; d_call: -; cdr3_length: 14; cdr3_aa: CASSLDSNTGELFF; cdr3_nt: TGTGCCAGCAGCCTTGACAGTAACACCGGGGAGCTGTTTTTT
j_call: TRBJ2-7; clone_size: -; v_call: TRBV7-9; d_call: -; cdr3_length: 14; cdr3_aa: CASSQEGRGREQYF; cdr3_nt: TGTGCCAGCAGCCAGGAGGGAAGGGGGCGCGAGCAGTACTTC
j_call: TRBJ2-3; clone_size: -; v_call: TRBV15; d_call: -; cdr3_length: 14; cdr3_aa: CATSPTSDTDTQYF; cdr3_nt: TGTGCCACCAGCCCGACAAGCGACACAGATACGCAGTATTTT
j_call: TRBJ2-1; clone_size: -; v_call: TRBV7-2; d_call: -; cdr3_length: 15; cdr3_aa: CASSLAWKGGGEQFF; cdr3_nt: TGTGCCAGCAGCTTAGCGTGGAAGGGAGGAGGCGAGCAGTTCTTC
j_call: TRBJ2-7; clone_size: -; v_call: TRBV15; d_call: -; cdr3_length: 14; cdr3_aa: CATSSTRTPYEQYF; cdr3_nt: TGTGCCACCAGCAGTACCCGGACTCCCTACGAGCAGTACTTC
j_call: TRBJ1-5; clone_size: once; v_call: TRBV27; d_call: -; cdr3_length: 13; cdr3_aa: CASSRFRGQPQHF; cdr3_nt: TGTGCCAGCAGCAGATTCAGAGGTCAGCCCCAGCATTTT